A selection of T cell receptor beta chains follows, all from one sample in a study of vaccination effects on CD4 cells after COVID-19. Their antigens remain unidentified. Assay: immunoSEQ multiplex PCR; the TCRdb copy retains only in-frame clones and omits some. The sample lists tens of thousands of clones, 77% seen once, with over 0.95% in the top ten. The sample consisted of CD4+ T cells from PBMCs cultured with HCoV-OC43 spike peptides, taken after COVID-19 vaccination. Source of these receptors: a human donor who received a COVID-19 vaccine. Both conserved end residues are part of each CDR3. A D gene is named only where the DNA matches it firmly. Clone size appears in some rows only: once, few, many, or a class for an expanded clone.

j_call	clone_size	v_call	d_call	cdr3_aa	cdr3_nt
TRBJ1-2	once	TRBV5-1	-	CASSPPRGPYGYTF	TGCGCCAGCAGCCCACCCCGGGGGCCATATGGCTACACCTTC
TRBJ2-2	-	TRBV3-1/TRBV3-2	-	CASSQSRSTGELFF	TGTGCCAGCAGCCAAAGTCGCTCAACCGGGGAGCTGTTTTTT
TRBJ1-1	-	TRBV7-3	-	CASSPTTGSTEAFF	TGTGCCAGCAGCCCGACTACAGGGAGCACTGAAGCTTTCTTT
TRBJ1-1	-	TRBV7-9	TRBD1	CASSSQGAAPRAFF	TGTGCCAGCAGCTCACAGGGGGCCGCTCCTAGGGCTTTCTTT
TRBJ2-3	-	TRBV24-1	-	CATGFLGTQYF	TGTGCCACAGGGTTCCTGGGTACGCAGTATTTT
TRBJ2-3	-	TRBV4-1	TRBD2	CASSQESLAETTDTQYF	TGCGCCAGCAGCCAAGAGTCCCTAGCGGAAACTACAGATACGCAGTATTTT
TRBJ2-1	-	TRBV7-2	-	CASSLLQDHYNEQFF	TGTGCCAGCAGCTTACTTCAGGACCACTACAATGAGCAGTTCTTC
TRBJ2-1	-	TRBV19	TRBD1	CASSMTGRYNEQFF	TGTGCCAGTAGTATGACAGGGAGATACAATGAGCAGTTCTTC
TRBJ2-1	-	TRBV6-5	-	CASKRGGSYNEQFF	TGTGCCAGCAAACGGGGAGGCTCCTACAATGAGCAGTTCTTC
TRBJ1-2	-	TRBV12-3/TRBV12-4	TRBD1	CASSTGVNYGYTF	TGTGCCAGCAGCACAGGGGTAAACTATGGCTACACCTTC
TRBJ1-4	medium-sized	TRBV6-1	-	CASSEALQAGEEKLFF	TGTGCCAGCAGTGAAGCGCTTCAGGCAGGGGAGGAAAAACTGTTTTTT
TRBJ2-3	-	TRBV7-3	TRBD2	CASSKGLALDTQYF	TGTGCCAGCAGCAAGGGACTAGCGTTGGATACGCAGTATTTT
TRBJ1-2	-	TRBV6-5	-	CASRAGSNYGYTF	TGTGCCAGCAGAGCCGGGAGTAACTATGGCTACACCTTC
TRBJ1-6	-	TRBV19	-	CASSIQGITPLHF	TGTGCCAGTAGTATACAGGGAATCACACCCCTCCACTTT
TRBJ1-1	few	TRBV7-3	-	CASSLNSGREAFF	TGTGCCAGCAGCTTAAATTCGGGCCGTGAAGCTTTCTTT
TRBJ1-1	-	TRBV4-1	-	CASRKGVLAFF	TGCGCCAGCAGAAAAGGGGTTTTAGCTTTCTTT
TRBJ1-4	-	TRBV2	-	CASSGGALLIF	TGTGCCAGCAGTGGGGGGGCCCTCTTGATTTTT
TRBJ1-5	few	TRBV6-5	-	CASSYRQGNQPQHF	TGTGCCAGCAGTTATCGACAGGGCAATCAGCCCCAGCATTTT
TRBJ1-6	-	TRBV18	-	CASSPAFPGQSNSPLHF	TGTGCCAGCTCACCTGCGTTCCCAGGACAGAGCAATTCACCCCTCCACTTT
TRBJ1-2	-	TRBV3-1/TRBV3-2	TRBD1	CASSGDSYPTYGYTF	TGTGCCAGCAGCGGGGACAGCTACCCAACCTATGGCTACACCTTC
TRBJ1-5	-	TRBV10-3	-	CAISEAEQGQPQHF	TGTGCCATCAGTGAGGCAGAACAAGGGCAGCCCCAGCATTTT
TRBJ2-1	once	TRBV29-1	TRBD1	CSVVGDSVLREQFF	TGCAGCGTTGTAGGGGACAGTGTTCTGCGGGAGCAGTTCTTC
TRBJ1-6	-	TRBV7-2	-	CASSLGLFNSPLHF	TGTGCCAGCAGCTTAGGACTGTTTAATTCACCCCTCCACTTT